This entry lists 27 T cell receptor beta chains sequenced from one sample in a study of T cells after yellow fever vaccination (dated by TCRdb to 2018 to 2020). The intended sense of this specimen's treatment or condition label: live attenuated yellow fever vaccine strain. Library construction relied on 5' RACE. These reads were obtained on an Illumina NovaSeq 6000. TCRdb cleaned the public reads at Q25 with fastp, built clones with MiXCR and kept in-frame beta chains. For every CDR3 protein sequence, its rows merge into one entry that carries the most common genes and DNA. The sample includes a few hundred thousand distinct CDR3 sequences, with roughly 5.2% observed a single time. 3% to 4% of the sample comes from the top ten. Specimen: CD4+ T cells sorted from PBMCs, collected on the day of the yellow fever booster vaccination. The receptors were gathered from a man aged 18 to 29 who received the YFV17D yellow fever vaccine.

This clonotype was recorded a few times. This chain uses TRBV11-2 with TRBJ2-2; TRBD2 might be the D (6 bases). Germline CDR1 reads SGHAT; CDR2 reads FQNNGV. Trimming removed 3 bases from V and 5 bases from J, with 7 bases in between. This CDR3 contains 13 residues. The CDR3 DNA sequence: TGTGCCAGCAGCTTGGAGGGGACCGGGGAGCTGTTTTTT. Protein product: CASSLEGTGELFF.

This clonotype showed up many times. The genes are TRBV7-8 and TRBJ1-5; perhaps TRBD1 as D (6 bases). The CDR3 is made up of 12 amino acids. Germline V lookup: CDR1 SGHVS, CDR2 FQNEAQ. V was clipped by 5 bases and J by 6 bases, with 8 bases between them. Here the CDR3 DNA reads TGTGCCAGCAGCAGGGGGACTCAGCCCCAGCATTTT. This gives the protein CASSRGTQPQHF. Complete variable domain (other parts from reference TRBV7-8 and TRBJ1-5): GAGVSQSPRYKVAKRGQDVALRCDPISGHVSLFWYQQALGQGPEFLTYFQNEAQLDKSGLPSDRFFAERPEGSVSTLKIQRTQQEDSAVYLCASSRGTQPQHFGDGTRLSIL.

The chain links TRBV3-1 to TRBJ2-5; TRBD1 aligns across 8 bases. Trimming cost V 3 bases and J 2 bases; bases outside gene matches: 14. This CDR3 comprises 18 residues. Germline values: CDR1 LGHDT, CDR2 YNNKEL (reference sequence). This CDR3 is CASSQGLQGVSTQETQYF. CDR3 DNA sequence: TGTGCCAGCAGCCAGGGATTACAGGGGGTATCCACACAAGAGACCCAGTACTTC.

The chain couples TRBV20-1 to TRBJ1-2; D remains ambiguous. The CDR3 totals 13 residues. Germline-derived CDR1 and CDR2 are DFQATT and SNEGSKA (reference sequence). The ends were cut back, 5 bases at V and 1 base at J, with 11 bases in the middle. CDR3 loop: CSAPDGFNYGYTF. CDR3 nucleotide sequence: TGCAGTGCTCCGGACGGCTTTAACTATGGCTACACCTTC.

There are a few counts of this clonotype. The V and J genes are TRBV11-2 and TRBJ1-5; no firm D call. The CDR3 is 16 amino acids. V dropped 2 bases and J dropped 5 bases, with 16 bases sitting between them. Germline values: CDR1 SGHAT, CDR2 FQNNGV. The CDR3 is CASSLSSGRRDQPQHF. DNA for the CDR3: TGTGCCAGCAGCTTATCGTCAGGCAGGCGGGATCAGCCCCAGCATTTT. Drawing the rest from reference TRBV11-2 and TRBJ1-5, the complete variable domain is EAGVAQSPRYKIIEKRQSVAFWCNPISGHATLYWYQQILGQGPKLLIQFQNNGVVDDSQLPKDRFSAERLKGVDSTLKIQPAKLEDSAVYLCASSLSSGRRDQPQHFGDGTRLSIL.

This clonotype has only a few counts. V usage is TRBV6-6 and J usage is TRBJ1-1, with 11 bases aligning to TRBD1. J gave up 4 bases and V 6 bases, and 4 bases lay outside the gene matches. Per the germline V gene, CDR1 is MNHNY and CDR2 is SVGAGI (reference sequence). The CDR3 covers 14 residues. CDR3 loop: CASRGQGEGTEAFF. The CDR3, as DNA: TGTGCCAGCAGGGGACAGGGGGAGGGCACTGAAGCTTTCTTT.

The chain couples TRBV4-1 to TRBJ2-5; no clear D. The CDR3 length is 16 residues. Trimming removed 1 base from V and 5 bases from J, with 17 bases in between. CDR1 is MGHRA and CDR2 is YSYEKL in the germline V gene. The CDR3 loop is CASSQGITWGGETQYF. The CDR3 nucleotides read TGCGCCAGCAGCCAAGGCATCACATGGGGTGGGGAGACCCAGTACTTC.

Only a few counts were recorded for this clonotype. This chain uses TRBV7-2 with TRBJ2-5; no clear D. Per the germline V gene, CDR1 is SGHTA and CDR2 is FQGNSA. The CDR3 is 14 amino acids. The V gene lost 2 bases and the J gene lost 3 bases, with 10 bases spanning the gap. CDR3 sequence: CASSLMGTEETQYF. CDR3 bases: TGTGCCAGCAGCTTAATGGGTACGGAAGAGACCCAGTACTTC.

This sequence joins TRBV5-4 and TRBJ2-7; D is unclear. The CDR3 covers 11 residues. The germline V and J ends were trimmed by 0 bases and 7 bases, with 5 bases remaining between them. The V gene's germline CDR1 is SGHNT and CDR2 YYREEE (reference sequence). The CDR3 DNA sequence: TGTGCCAGCAGCTTGGGGATTGAGCAGTACTTC. Translating gives CASSLGIEQYF. Together with reference TRBV5-4 and TRBJ2-7, the CDR3 gives the full variable domain: ETGVTQSPTHLIKTRGQQVTLRCSSQSGHNTVSWYQQALGQGPQFIFQYYREEENGRGNFPPRFSGLQFPNYSSELNVNALELDDSALYLCASSLGIEQYFGPGTRLTVT.

This clonotype was found a few times. This chain links TRBV7-3 with TRBJ1-1, with TRBD1 as a possible D gene (5 bases). V lost 8 bases, J lost 4 bases, and 14 bases lay in between. CDR3 length: 13 amino acids. The germline gives CDR1 SGHTA, CDR2 FQGTGA. The CDR3 here is CASGAGDSTEAFF. CDR3 coding DNA: TGTGCCAGCGGGGCCGGGGATTCCACTGAAGCTTTCTTT.

This clonotype was observed many times. V usage is TRBV7-6 and J usage is TRBJ2-5, with D possibly being TRBD1 (5 bases). The length of the CDR3 is 15 residues. Trimming left V 1 base short and J 4 bases short, with 13 bases between. Per the germline V gene, CDR1 is SGHVS and CDR2 is FNYEAQ. The chain's CDR3 is CASSLGGIRGETQYF. The CDR3 DNA reads as TGTGCCAGCAGCTTAGGTGGGATTAGGGGAGAGACCCAGTACTTC.

This clonotype was observed a few times. V usage is TRBV5-1 and J usage is TRBJ2-5; D is possibly TRBD1 (6 bases). CDR1 is SGHRS and CDR2 is YFSETQ in the germline V gene. The CDR3 contains 14 residues. Deletions cut 4 bases from V and 5 bases from J, with 15 bases between. The CDR3, as DNA: TGCGCCAGCAGCACCAATCACAGGGTCGAGACCCAGTACTTC. Translated: CASSTNHRVETQYF.

This clonotype was picked up a small number of times. The chain employs TRBV7-2 and TRBJ2-3; D is uncertain. The CDR3 is 13 amino acids. Germline assignment: CDR1 SGHTA and CDR2 FQGNSA. Trimming pared 4 bases from V and 6 bases from J, leaving 11 bases between. CDR3 in amino acids: CASSSSWGDTQYF. CDR3 coding DNA: TGTGCCAGCAGCTCTTCCTGGGGTGATACGCAGTATTTT.

This clonotype was picked up many times. The CDR3 DNA sequence: TGTGCCAGCAGGAACCGGGACAGAGGGGAAGAGACCCAGTACTTC. Translating gives CASRNRDRGEETQYF. The chain recombines TRBV11-1 with TRBJ2-5; 7 bases agree with TRBD1. In germline, CDR1 is SGHAT, CDR2 FQDESV (reference sequence). V was pared by 6 bases and J by 3 bases, with 10 bases of the junction left unmatched. This CDR3 is 15 amino acids long.

The chain uses TRBV25-1 and TRBJ1-1; 9 bases line up with TRBD1. Germline CDR1 reads MGHDK; CDR2 reads SYGVNS. The CDR3 length is 14 residues. Losses at the gene ends were 7 bases for V and 3 bases for J; bases not matched to a gene: 6. CDR3 nucleotides: TGTGCCAGCAACCGACAGGGGGTCGACACTGAAGCTTTCTTT. Amino acids: CASNRQGVDTEAFF.

The chain is built from TRBV12-3 or TRBV12-4 and TRBJ2-1, with 9 bases fitting TRBD1. Germline trimming cut 2 bases from V and 7 bases from J; bases unmatched to any gene: 3. CDR3 length: 14 residues. The CDR3 spells CASSLRTGENEQFF. As DNA, the CDR3 is TGTGCCAGCAGTTTAAGGACAGGGGAAAATGAGCAGTTCTTC.

This clonotype came up many times. Relative to the germline gene, one junction end is altered; a read error may explain this. This sequence joins TRBV12-5 and TRBJ2-3; D is perhaps TRBD2 (5 bases). The CDR3 sequence is 13 residues long. Germline CDR1 and CDR2: LGHNT and FRNRAP. CDR3 amino acids: CASALPGVDAQYF. Here the CDR3 DNA reads TGTGCTAGTGCCCTGCCCGGGGTAGATGCGCAGTATTTT.

The rearrangement joins TRBV5-1 to TRBJ2-3; D is perhaps TRBD1 or TRBD2 (5 bases each). V was shortened by 4 bases and J by 3 bases, with 12 bases between the two germline ends. Germline V CDR1 and CDR2: SGHRS, YFSETQ. This CDR3 has 14 amino acids. The CDR3 DNA follows: TGCGCCAGCAGCGTTACTAGGGGAACAGATACGCAGTATTTT. It encodes CASSVTRGTDTQYF.

With regard to this clonotype: A much larger clone differs from this one at a single base, so this may be a read error. The chain couples TRBV3-1 to TRBJ2-4; either TRBD1 or TRBD2 may supply D (5 bases each). Trimming took 0 bases from V and 9 from J, leaving 9 bases between them. This CDR3 is 13 amino acids long. Looked up from germline, CDR1 is LGHDT and CDR2 is YNNKEL (reference sequence). The CDR3 reads CASSQDSGSIQYF. The CDR3, as DNA: TGTGCCAGCAGCCAAGATTCAGGGAGCATTCAGTACTTC.

CDR3: CASRVGAGGPWGVNEQFF. The CDR3 DNA reads as TGTGCCAGCCGCGTGGGAGCGGGGGGCCCGTGGGGTGTGAATGAGCAGTTCTTC. The chain carries TRBV6-2 or TRBV6-3 and TRBJ2-1, with 9 bases identical to TRBD2. Germline-derived CDR1 and CDR2 are MNHEY and SVGEGT. With 8 bases clipped from V and 7 bases from J, the junction kept 21 bases outside the gene matches. CDR3 length: 18 residues.

Concerning this clonotype itself: A single base separates this from a much larger clone, so it may be a read error. The chain links TRBV20-1 to TRBJ2-5; TRBD1 agrees at 8 bases. The length of the CDR3 is 14 residues. Germline values: CDR1 DFQATT, CDR2 SNEGSKA (reference sequence). The V gene end was trimmed by 5 bases and the J gene end by 4 bases; junction bases not matched to a gene: 9. This chain's CDR3 is CSAVPGTGLETQYF. The CDR3, as DNA: TGCAGTGCTGTCCCCGGGACAGGACTAGAGACCCAGTACTTC.

This clonotype has at least ten counts. This chain uses TRBV4-1 with TRBJ1-6; 7 bases agree with TRBD1. The CDR3 is made up of 16 amino acids. V was pared by 1 base and J by 7 bases, with 7 bases of the junction left unmatched. Germline assignment: CDR1 MGHRA and CDR2 YSYEKL. The CDR3 here is CASSQATGTVNSPLHF. The DNA of the CDR3 is TGCGCCAGCAGCCAAGCGACCGGGACAGTCAATTCACCCCTCCACTTT.

The CDR3 sequence: CASSYPADATNEKLFF. Here the CDR3 DNA reads TGTGCCAGCAGTTACCCGGCGGACGCAACTAATGAAAAACTGTTTTTT. V usage is TRBV6-2 or TRBV6-3 and J usage is TRBJ1-4; D is unclear. In germline, CDR1 is MNHEY, CDR2 SVGEGT. CDR3 length equals 16 residues. Deletions cut 2 bases from V and 0 bases from J, with 10 bases between.

There are a few counts of this clonotype. V and J are TRBV12-3 or TRBV12-4 and TRBJ2-7; 9 positions match TRBD1. This CDR3 is 15 amino acids long. Trimming removed 4 bases from V and 5 bases from J; junction bases left unmatched: 9. The CDR3 region has the DNA TGTGCCAGCAGTTCCCGGGACAGGGTTTTCCACGAGCAGTACTTC. Its protein is CASSSRDRVFHEQYF.

There are many counts of this clonotype. The V and J genes are TRBV12-3 or TRBV12-4 and TRBJ2-1, with TRBD2 matching over 8 bases. The CDR3 totals 15 residues. V lost 2 bases, J lost 6 bases, and 6 bases stayed unmatched. The CDR3 sequence: CASSLWASGPNEQFF. The CDR3 nucleotides read TGTGCCAGCAGTTTATGGGCTAGCGGGCCCAATGAGCAGTTCTTC.

The gene calls are TRBV19 and TRBJ1-5, with a tentative D call TRBD1 (6 bases). CDR1 and CDR2 from the germline V gene are LNHDA and SQIVND (reference sequence). V was shortened by 5 bases and J by 6 bases, with 17 bases between the two germline ends. The length of the CDR3 is 15 residues. In DNA form, the CDR3 reads TGTGCCAGTAGTGGGGGGCCGGGAGATTTTCAGCCCCAGCATTTT. Translation: CASSGGPGDFQPQHF.

This clonotype has a count of ten or more. The chain couples TRBV7-2 to TRBJ2-5; TRBD2 matches 9 bases. The V and J ends lost 2 bases and 5 bases, in that order; junction bases with no gene match: 0. The germline V gene encodes CDR1 SGHTA and CDR2 FQGNSA. There are 13 residues in the CDR3. CDR3 region: CASSLTSGETQYF. In nucleotides, the CDR3 is TGTGCCAGCAGCTTAACTAGCGGGGAGACCCAGTACTTC.